The entry below describes one T cell receptor beta chain. This specimen comes from a study of identical twins. In every case, the donor was a healthy Caucasian. TCRdb used MiXCR to reprocess the 5' RACE reads, holding one entry per CDR3 protein. Among hundreds of thousands of distinct CDR3 sequences listed, 15% to 20% were seen once. This same sample was also taken into another study, of T cells expressing NK-cell markers. From that second work: Out of eight donors sequenced, seven tested HCMV-seropositive and the remaining one seronegative. Several experiments added an anti-gamma-delta TCR antibody to sort only alpha-beta TCR T cells.

The sample taken for sequencing was PBMCs. This receptor was obtained from a woman aged 18-29 years in good health.

The CDR3 sequence: CASGRRSYNEQFF. Written as DNA, the CDR3 is TGTGCCAGCGGGAGGAGATCCTACAATGAGCAGTTCTTC. The genes are TRBV3-1 and TRBJ2-1; the D gene is possibly TRBD2 (6 bases). From germline, CDR1 is LGHDT and CDR2 YNNKEL (reference sequence). Trimming left V 8 bases short and J 1 base short, with 9 bases between. The CDR3 runs to 13 residues.